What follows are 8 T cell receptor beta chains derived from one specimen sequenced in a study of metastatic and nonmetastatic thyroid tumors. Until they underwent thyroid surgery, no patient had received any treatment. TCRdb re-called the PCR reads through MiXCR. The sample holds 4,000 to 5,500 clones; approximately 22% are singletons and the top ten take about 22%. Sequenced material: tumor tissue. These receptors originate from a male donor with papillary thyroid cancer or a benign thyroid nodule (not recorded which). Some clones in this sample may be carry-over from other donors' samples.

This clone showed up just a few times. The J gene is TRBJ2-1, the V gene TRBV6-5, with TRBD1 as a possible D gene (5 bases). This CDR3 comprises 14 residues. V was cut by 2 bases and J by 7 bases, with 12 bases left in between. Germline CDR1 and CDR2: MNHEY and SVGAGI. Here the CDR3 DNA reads TGTGCCAGCAGTTACCCCGGCACAGGTAATGAGCAGTTCTTC. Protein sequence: CASSYPGTGNEQFF.

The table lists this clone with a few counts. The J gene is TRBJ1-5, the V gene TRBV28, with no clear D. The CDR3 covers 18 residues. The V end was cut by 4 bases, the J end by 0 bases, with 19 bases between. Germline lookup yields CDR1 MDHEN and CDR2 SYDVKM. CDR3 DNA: TGTGCCAGCAGTTCAATAAGGACGGGAGGCCGTAGCAATCAGCCCCAGCATTTT. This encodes CASSSIRTGGRSNQPQHF.

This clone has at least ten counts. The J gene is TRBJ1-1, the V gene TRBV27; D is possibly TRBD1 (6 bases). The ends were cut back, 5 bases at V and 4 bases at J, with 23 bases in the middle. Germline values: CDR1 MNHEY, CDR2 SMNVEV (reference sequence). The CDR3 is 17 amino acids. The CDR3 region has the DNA TGTGCCAGCAGTCGAGACTTCCGGACGGCACAGGGCACTGAAGCTTTCTTT. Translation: CASSRDFRTAQGTEAFF.

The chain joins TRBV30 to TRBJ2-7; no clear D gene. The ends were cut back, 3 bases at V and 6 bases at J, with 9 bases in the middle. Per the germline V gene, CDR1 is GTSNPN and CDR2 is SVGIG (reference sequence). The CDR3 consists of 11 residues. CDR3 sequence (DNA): TGTGCCTGGAGCGGTAGGGTCGAGCAGTACTTC. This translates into CAWSGRVEQYF. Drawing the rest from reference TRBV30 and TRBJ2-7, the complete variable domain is SQTIHQWPATLVQPVGSPLSLECTVEGTSNPNLYWYRQAAGRGLQLLFYSVGIGQISSEVPQNLSASRPQDRQFILSSKKLLLSDSGFYLCAWSGRVEQYFGPGTRLTVT.

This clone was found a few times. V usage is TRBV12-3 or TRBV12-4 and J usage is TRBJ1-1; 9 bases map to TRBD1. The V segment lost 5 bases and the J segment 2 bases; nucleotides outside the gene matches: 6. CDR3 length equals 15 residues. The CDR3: CASSRPGQGNTEAFF. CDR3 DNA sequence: TGTGCCAGCAGTCGCCCGGGACAGGGTAACACTGAAGCTTTCTTT.

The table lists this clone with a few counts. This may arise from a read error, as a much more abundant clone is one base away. CDR3 region: CARRKVGRGQNEQFF. The DNA for the CDR3 is TGTGCCAGACGAAAAGTGGGCAGGGGGCAGAATGAGCAGTTCTTC. V gene TRBV2 combines with J gene TRBJ2-1; 8 positions match TRBD1. The V segment lost 9 bases and the J segment 7 bases; nucleotides outside the gene matches: 14. The germline CDR1 and CDR2 sequences are SNHLY and FYNNEI. This CDR3 spans 15 amino acids.

The CDR3 DNA is TGCGCCAGCACCAAGGGACAGAACACCGGGGAGCTGTTTTTT. Its translation is CASTKGQNTGELFF. The genes are TRBV5-1 and TRBJ2-2, with a possible D match to TRBD1 (6 bases). From germline, CDR1 is SGHRS and CDR2 YFSETQ. Trimming took 6 bases from V and 1 from J, leaving 10 bases between them. The CDR3 runs to 14 residues. Variable domain in full (rest from reference TRBV5-1 and TRBJ2-2): KAGVTQTPRYLIKTRGQQVTLSCSPISGHRSVSWYQQTPGQGLQFLFEYFSETQRNKGNFPGRFSGRQFSNSRSEMNVSTLELGDSALYLCASTKGQNTGELFFGEGSRLTVL.

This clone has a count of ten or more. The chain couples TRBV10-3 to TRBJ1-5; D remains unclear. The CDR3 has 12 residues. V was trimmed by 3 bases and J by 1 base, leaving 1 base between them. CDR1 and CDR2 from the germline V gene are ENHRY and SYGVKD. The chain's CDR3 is CAISDSNQPQHF. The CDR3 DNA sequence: TGTGCCATCAGTGACAGCAATCAGCCCCAGCATTTT.